This TCR beta chain was captured by sequencing in a study of T cell responses to AZD1222 COVID-19 vaccine. Study results and caveats: With dominance at 160-218 and 743-854, vaccine-associated CD4 TCRs spanned spike. Spike-specific TCR depth and breadth grew after two AZD1222 doses. Variant regions that are unmutated are reportedly the target of nearly half of spike-specific TCRs.

With regard to this clone: What it binds is unknown.

Germline V gene data show CDR1 as SNHLY and CDR2 as FYNNEI. CDR3 size: 13 residues. V was pared by 5 bases and J by 3 bases, with 11 bases between. The table came from immunoSEQ multiplex PCR; TCRdb's copy has only in-frame clones and leaves some out. Altogether about 88,000 clones are present, about 90% being singletons, with the ten largest covering 4% to 6%. The origin of this receptor is an adult in good health. The chain employs TRBV2 and TRBJ2-7; D call uncertain. The source material was peripheral blood, sampled on day 0 of MenACWY control vaccination. In nucleotides, the CDR3 is TGTGCCAGCAGTATCGGACGGAACTACGAGCAGTACTTC. Its protein is CASSIGRNYEQYF.